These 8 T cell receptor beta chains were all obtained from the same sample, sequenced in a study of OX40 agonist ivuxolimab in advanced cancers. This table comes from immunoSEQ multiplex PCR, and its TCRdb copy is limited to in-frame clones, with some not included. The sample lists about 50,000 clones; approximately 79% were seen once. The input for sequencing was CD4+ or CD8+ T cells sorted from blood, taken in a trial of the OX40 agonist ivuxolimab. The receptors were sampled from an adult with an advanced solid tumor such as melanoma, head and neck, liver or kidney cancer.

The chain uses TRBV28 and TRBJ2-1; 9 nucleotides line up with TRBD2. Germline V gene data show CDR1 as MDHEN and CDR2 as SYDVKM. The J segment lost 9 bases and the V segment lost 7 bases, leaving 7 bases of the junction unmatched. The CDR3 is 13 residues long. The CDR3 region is CASKGGREGEQFF. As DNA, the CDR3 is TGTGCCAGCAAGGGCGGGAGGGAAGGTGAGCAGTTCTTC.

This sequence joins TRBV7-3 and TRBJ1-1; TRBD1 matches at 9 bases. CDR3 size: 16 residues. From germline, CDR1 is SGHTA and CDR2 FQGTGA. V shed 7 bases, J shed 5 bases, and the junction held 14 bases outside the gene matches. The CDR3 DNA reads TGTGCCAGCACCCCAAGCTCCGGGACAGGGCGAACTGAAGCTTTCTTT. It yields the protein CASTPSSGTGRTEAFF.

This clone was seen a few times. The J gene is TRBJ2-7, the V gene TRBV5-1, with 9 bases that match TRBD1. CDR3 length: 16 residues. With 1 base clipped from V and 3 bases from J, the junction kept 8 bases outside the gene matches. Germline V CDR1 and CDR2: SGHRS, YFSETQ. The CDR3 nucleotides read TGCGCCAGCAGCTTGACACAGGGGGCGCTTGGCTACGAGCAGTACTTC. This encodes CASSLTQGALGYEQYF.

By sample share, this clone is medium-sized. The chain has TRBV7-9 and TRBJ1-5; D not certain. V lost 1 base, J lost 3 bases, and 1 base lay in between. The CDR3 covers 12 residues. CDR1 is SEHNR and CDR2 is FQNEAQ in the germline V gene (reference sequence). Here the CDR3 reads CASSLDNQPQHF. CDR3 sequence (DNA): TGTGCCAGCAGCTTAGACAATCAGCCCCAGCATTTT.

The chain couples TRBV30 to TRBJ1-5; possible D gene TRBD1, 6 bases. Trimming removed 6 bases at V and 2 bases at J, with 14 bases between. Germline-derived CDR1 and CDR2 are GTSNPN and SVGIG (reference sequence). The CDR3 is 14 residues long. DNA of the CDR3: TGTGCCTGCCAGGGGAGGGGAGGCAATCAGCCCCAGCATTTT. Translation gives CACQGRGGNQPQHF.

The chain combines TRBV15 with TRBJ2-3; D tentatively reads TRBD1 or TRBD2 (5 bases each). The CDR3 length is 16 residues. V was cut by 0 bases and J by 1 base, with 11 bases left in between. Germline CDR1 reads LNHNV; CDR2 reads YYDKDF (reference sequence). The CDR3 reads CATSRDRGSGTDTQYF. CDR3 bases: TGTGCCACCAGCAGAGATCGGGGCAGTGGCACAGATACGCAGTATTTT.

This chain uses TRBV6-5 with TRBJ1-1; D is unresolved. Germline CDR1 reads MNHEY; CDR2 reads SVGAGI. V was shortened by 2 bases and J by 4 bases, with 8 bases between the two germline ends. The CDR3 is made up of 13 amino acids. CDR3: CASSYAQFTEAFF. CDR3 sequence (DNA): TGTGCCAGCAGTTACGCGCAATTCACTGAAGCTTTCTTT.

This chain's CDR3 is CASSPGLSYNEQFF. The CDR3 coding sequence is TGTGCCAGCTCACCCGGCCTCTCCTACAATGAGCAGTTCTTC. The V gene is TRBV18, the J gene TRBJ2-1; no firm D call. V lost 3 bases and J 0 bases, leaving 6 bases between the germline ends. The CDR3 has 14 amino acids. Germline values: CDR1 KGHSH, CDR2 LQKENI.